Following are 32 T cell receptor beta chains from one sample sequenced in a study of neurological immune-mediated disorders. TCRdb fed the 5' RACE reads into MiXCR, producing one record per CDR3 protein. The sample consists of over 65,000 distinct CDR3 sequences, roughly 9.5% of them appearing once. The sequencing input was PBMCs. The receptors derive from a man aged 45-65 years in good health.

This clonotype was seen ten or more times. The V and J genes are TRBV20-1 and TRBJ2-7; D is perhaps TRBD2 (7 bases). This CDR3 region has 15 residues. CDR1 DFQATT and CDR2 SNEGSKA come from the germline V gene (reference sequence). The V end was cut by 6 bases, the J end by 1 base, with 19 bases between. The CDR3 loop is CSAQEPRGASYEQYF. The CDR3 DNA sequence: TGCAGTGCCCAAGAACCTCGGGGGGCTTCCTACGAGCAGTACTTC.

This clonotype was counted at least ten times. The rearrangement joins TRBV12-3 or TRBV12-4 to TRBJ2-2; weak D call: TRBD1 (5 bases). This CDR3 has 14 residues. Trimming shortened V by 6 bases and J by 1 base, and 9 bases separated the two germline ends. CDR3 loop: CASSWTQNTGELFF. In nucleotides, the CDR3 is TGTGCCAGCAGCTGGACACAGAACACCGGGGAGCTGTTTTTT.

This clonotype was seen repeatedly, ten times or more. The CDR3 sequence: CASSPGGSNTEAFF. The CDR3 DNA follows: TGTGCCAGCAGCCCCGGGGGATCCAACACTGAAGCTTTCTTT. The gene calls are TRBV7-3 and TRBJ1-1; D perhaps matches TRBD1 (5 bases). Germline V gives CDR1 SGHTA, CDR2 FQGTGA. Trimming pared 5 bases from V and 2 bases from J, leaving 12 bases between. The CDR3 runs to 14 residues.

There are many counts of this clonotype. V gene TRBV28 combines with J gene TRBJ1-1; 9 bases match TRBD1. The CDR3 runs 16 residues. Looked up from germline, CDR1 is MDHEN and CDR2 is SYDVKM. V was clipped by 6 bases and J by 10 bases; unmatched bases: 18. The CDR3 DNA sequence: TGTGCCAGCAGGCCGACAGGGGGGTCCTCCTTAAATGTAGCTTTCTTT. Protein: CASRPTGGSSLNVAFF. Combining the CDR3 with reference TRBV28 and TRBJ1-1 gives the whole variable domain DVKVTQSSRYLVKRTGEKVFLECVQDMDHENMFWYRQDPGLGLRLIYFSYDVKMKEKGDIPEGYSVSREKKERFSLILESASTNQTSMYLCASRPTGGSSLNVAFFGQGTRLTVV.

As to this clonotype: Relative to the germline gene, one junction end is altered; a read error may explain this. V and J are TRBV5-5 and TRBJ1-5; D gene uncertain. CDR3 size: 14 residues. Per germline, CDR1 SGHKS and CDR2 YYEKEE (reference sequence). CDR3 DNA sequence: TGTGTCAGCAGCTTGCGGGAGAGCAATCAGCCCCAGCATTTT. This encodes CVSSLRESNQPQHF.

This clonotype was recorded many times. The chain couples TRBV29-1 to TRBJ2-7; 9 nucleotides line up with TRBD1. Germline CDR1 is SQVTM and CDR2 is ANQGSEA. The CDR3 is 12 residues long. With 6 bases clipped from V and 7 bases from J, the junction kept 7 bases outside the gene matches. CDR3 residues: CSVRQGGKEQYF. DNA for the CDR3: TGCAGCGTGCGACAGGGGGGGAAAGAGCAGTACTTC.

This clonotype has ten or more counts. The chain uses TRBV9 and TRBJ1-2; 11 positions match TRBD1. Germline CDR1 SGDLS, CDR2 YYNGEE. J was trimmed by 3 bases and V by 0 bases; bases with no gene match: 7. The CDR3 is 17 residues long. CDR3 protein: CASSVDLGQGGDYGYTF. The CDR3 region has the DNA TGTGCCAGCAGCGTAGACCTGGGACAGGGGGGTGACTATGGCTACACCTTC.

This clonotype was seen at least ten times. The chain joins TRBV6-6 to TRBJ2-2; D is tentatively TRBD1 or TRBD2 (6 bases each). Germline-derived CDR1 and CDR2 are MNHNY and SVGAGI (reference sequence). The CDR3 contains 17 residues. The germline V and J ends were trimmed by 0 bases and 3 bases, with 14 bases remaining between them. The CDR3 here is CASSYSKGGQHTGELFF. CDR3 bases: TGTGCCAGCAGTTACTCGAAAGGGGGGCAGCACACCGGGGAGCTGTTTTTT.

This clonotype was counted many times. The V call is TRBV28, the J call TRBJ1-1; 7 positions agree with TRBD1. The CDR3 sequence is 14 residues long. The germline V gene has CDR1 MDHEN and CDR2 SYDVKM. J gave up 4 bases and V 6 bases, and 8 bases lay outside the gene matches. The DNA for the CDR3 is TGTGCCAGCAGCACATCGACAGGGAGCACTGAAGCTTTCTTT. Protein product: CASSTSTGSTEAFF.

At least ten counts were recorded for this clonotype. The CDR3 loop reads CASSSSGRATDTQYF. CDR3 bases: TGTGCCAGCAGCTCTAGCGGGAGGGCCACAGATACGCAGTATTTT. The rearrangement joins TRBV7-2 to TRBJ2-3, with TRBD2 matching over 12 bases. The V segment lost 4 bases and the J segment 2 bases; nucleotides outside the gene matches: 1. This CDR3 is 15 amino acids long. CDR1 SGHTA and CDR2 FQGNSA come from the germline V gene.

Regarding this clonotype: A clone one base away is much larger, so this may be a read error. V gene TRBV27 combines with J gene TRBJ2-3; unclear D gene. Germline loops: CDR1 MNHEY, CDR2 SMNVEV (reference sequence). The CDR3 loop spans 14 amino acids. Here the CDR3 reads CASSLGIPADKQYF. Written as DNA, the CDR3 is TGTGCCAGCAGTTTAGGTATCCCAGCAGATAAGCAGTATTTT.

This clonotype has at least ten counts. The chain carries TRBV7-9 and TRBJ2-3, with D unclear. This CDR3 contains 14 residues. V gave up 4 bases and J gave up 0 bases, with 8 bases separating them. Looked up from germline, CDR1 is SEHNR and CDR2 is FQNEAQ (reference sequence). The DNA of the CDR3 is TGTGCCAGCAGCTCTTTAGACAGCACAGATACGCAGTATTTT. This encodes CASSSLDSTDTQYF.

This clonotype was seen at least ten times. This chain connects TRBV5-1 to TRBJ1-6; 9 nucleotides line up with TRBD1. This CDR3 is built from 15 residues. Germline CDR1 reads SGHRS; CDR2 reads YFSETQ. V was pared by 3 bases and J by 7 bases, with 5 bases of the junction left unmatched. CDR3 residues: CASSSPGQGNSPLHF. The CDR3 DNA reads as TGCGCCAGCAGCTCGCCGGGACAGGGAAATTCACCCCTCCACTTT.

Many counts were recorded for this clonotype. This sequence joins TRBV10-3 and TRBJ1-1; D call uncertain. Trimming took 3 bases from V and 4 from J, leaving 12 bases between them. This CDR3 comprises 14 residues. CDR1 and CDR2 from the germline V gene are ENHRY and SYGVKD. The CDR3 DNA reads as TGTGCCATCAGTGACCCAAGCTCAGGCACTGAAGCTTTCTTT. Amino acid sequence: CAISDPSSGTEAFF.

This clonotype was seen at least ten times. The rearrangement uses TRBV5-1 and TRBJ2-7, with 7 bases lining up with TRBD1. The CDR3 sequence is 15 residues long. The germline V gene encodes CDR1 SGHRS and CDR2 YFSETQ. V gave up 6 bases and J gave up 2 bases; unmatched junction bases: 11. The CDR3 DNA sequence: TGCGCCAGCACCGACAACCAAGGGGGCACCTACGAGCAGTACTTC. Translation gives CASTDNQGGTYEQYF.

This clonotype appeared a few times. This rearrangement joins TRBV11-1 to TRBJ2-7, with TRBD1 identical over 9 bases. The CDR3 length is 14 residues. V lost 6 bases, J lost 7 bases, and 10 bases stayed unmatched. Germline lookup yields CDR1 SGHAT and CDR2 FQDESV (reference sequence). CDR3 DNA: TGTGCCAGCAGACGTACAGGGGGCTCCTTGGAGCAGTACTTC. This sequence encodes CASRRTGGSLEQYF.

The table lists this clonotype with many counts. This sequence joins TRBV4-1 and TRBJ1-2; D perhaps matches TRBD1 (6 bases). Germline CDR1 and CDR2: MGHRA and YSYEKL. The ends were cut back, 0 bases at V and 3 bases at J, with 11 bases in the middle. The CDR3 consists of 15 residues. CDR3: CASSQDHRGDYGYTF. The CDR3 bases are TGCGCCAGCAGCCAAGATCATAGGGGGGACTATGGCTACACCTTC.

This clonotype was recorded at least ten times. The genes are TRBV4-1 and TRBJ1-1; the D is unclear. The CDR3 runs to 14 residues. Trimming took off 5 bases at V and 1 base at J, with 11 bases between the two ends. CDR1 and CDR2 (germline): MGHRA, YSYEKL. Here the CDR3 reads CASSSMNRNTEAFF. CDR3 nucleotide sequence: TGCGCCAGCAGCTCCATGAACAGGAACACTGAAGCTTTCTTT.

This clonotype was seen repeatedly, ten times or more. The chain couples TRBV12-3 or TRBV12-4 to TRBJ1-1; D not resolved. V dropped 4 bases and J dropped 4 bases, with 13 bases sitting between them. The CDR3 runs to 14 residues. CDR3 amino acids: CASSSLPGSTEAFF. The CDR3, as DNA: TGTGCCAGCAGTTCCCTGCCGGGGAGCACTGAAGCTTTCTTT.

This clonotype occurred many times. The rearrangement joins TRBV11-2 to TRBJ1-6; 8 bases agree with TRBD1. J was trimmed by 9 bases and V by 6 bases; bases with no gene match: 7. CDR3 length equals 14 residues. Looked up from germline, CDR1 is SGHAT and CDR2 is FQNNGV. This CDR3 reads CASRGQGAGSPLHF. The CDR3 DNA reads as TGTGCCAGCAGAGGGCAGGGGGCAGGTTCACCCCTCCACTTT.

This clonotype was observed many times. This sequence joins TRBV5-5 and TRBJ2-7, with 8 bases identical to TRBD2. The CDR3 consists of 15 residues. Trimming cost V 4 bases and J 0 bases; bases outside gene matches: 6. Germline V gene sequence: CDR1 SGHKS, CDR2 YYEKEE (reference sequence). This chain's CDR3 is CASSRLAGPSYEQYF. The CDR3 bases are TGTGCCAGCAGCCGCTTAGCGGGACCCTCCTACGAGCAGTACTTC.

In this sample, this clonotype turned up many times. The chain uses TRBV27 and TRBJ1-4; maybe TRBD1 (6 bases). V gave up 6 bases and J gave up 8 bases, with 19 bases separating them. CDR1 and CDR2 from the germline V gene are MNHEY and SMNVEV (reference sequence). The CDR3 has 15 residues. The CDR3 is CASRQTSPGGEKLFF. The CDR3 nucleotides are TGTGCCAGCAGGCAGACGTCTCCCGGGGGCGAAAAACTGTTTTTT.

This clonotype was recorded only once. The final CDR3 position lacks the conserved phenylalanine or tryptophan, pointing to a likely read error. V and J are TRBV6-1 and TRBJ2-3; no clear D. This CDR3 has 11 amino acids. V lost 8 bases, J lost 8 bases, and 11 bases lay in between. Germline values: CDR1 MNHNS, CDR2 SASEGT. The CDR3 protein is CASSPPGTQYS. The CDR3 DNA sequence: TGTGCCAGCTCACCCCCGGGTACGCAGTATTCT.

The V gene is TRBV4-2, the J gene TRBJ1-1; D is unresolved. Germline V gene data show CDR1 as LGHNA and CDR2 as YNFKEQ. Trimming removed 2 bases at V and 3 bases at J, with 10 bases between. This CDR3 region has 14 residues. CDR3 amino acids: CASSQTKLDTEAFF. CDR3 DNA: TGTGCCAGCAGCCAAACCAAACTAGACACTGAAGCTTTCTTT.

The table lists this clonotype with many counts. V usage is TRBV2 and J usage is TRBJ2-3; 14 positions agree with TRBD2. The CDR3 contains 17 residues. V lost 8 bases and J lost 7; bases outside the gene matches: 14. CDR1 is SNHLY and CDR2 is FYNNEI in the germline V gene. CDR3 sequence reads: CASFPGTSGRGGNTQYF. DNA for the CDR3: TGTGCCAGCTTTCCCGGGACTAGCGGGAGAGGTGGAAATACGCAGTATTTT.

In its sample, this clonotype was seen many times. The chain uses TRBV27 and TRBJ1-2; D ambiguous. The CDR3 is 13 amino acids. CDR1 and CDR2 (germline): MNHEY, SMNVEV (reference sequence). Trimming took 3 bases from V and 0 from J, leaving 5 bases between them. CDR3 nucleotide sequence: TGTGCCAGCAGTTTCGCGACTAACTATGGCTACACCTTC. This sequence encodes CASSFATNYGYTF.

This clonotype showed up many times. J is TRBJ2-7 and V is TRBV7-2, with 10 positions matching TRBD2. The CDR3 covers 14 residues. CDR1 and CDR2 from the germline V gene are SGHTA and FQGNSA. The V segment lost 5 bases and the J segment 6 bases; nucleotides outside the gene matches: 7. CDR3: CASSASGRSAEQYF. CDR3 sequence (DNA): TGTGCCAGCAGCGCTAGCGGGAGAAGTGCCGAGCAGTACTTC.

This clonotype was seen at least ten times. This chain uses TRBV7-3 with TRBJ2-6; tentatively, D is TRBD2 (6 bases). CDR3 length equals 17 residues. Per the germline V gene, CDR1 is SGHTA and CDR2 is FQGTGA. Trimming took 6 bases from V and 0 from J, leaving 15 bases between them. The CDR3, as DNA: TGTGCCAGCAGTGCACGGGGGTACCGCTCTGGGGCCAACGTCCTGACTTTC. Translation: CASSARGYRSGANVLTF.

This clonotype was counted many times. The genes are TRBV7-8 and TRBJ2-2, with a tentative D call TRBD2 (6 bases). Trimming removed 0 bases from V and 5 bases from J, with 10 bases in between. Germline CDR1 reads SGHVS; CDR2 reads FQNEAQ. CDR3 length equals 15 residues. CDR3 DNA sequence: TGTGCCAGCAGCTTAGCGGGGAGGCCGACCGGGGAGCTGTTTTTT. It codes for CASSLAGRPTGELFF.

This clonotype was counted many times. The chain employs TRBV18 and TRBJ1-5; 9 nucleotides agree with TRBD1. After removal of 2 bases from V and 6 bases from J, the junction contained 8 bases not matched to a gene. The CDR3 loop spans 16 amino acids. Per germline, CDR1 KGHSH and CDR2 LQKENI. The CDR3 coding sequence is TGTGCCAGCTCACCATCCGTGGGACAGGGTATTCAGCCCCAGCATTTT. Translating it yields CASSPSVGQGIQPQHF. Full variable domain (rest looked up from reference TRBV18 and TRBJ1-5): NAGVMQNPRHLVRRRGQEARLRCSPMKGHSHVYWYRQLPEEGLKFMVYLQKENIIDESGMPKERFSAEFPKEGPSILRIQQVVRGDSAAYFCASSPSVGQGIQPQHFGDGTRLSIL.

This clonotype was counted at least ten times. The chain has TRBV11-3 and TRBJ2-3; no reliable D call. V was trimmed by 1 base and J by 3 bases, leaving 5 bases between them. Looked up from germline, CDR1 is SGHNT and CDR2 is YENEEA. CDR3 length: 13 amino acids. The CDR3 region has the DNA TGTGCCAGCAGCTTAGGTTGGACAGATACGCAGTATTTT. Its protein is CASSLGWTDTQYF.

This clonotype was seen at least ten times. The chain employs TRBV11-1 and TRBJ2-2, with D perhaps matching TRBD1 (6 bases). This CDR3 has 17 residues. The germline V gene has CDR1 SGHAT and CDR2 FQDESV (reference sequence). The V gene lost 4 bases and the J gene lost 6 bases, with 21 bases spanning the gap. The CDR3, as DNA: TGTGCCAGCAGCTCCCTCGGGACATCCAAATTGGCCGGGGAGCTGTTTTTT. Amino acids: CASSSLGTSKLAGELFF.